This T cell receptor beta chain was found in a study of blood T cell repertoires in COVID-19. Profiled with immunoSEQ multiplex PCR; TCRdb holds only in-frame clones, not every one. The top ten clones hold 0.78% of a sample with around 210,000 clones, roughly nine tenths of them seen once. Germline V lookup: CDR1 SGHRS, CDR2 YFSETQ. Trimming removed 0 bases from V and 6 bases from J, with 11 bases in between. The CDR3 is 14 residues long. The chain joins TRBV5-1 to TRBJ2-3; D is possibly TRBD2 (6 bases). Sample: peripheral blood. This receptor was identified in a woman aged 70-85 years with acute or convalescent COVID-19. The CDR3 loop reads CASSLGGIWDTQYF. In DNA form, the CDR3 reads TGCGCCAGCAGCTTGGGCGGGATATGGGATACGCAGTATTTT.